This T cell receptor beta chain is drawn from a study of blood T cell repertoires in COVID-19. TCRdb's copy holds only in-frame clones and misses some; the assay was immunoSEQ multiplex PCR. Counted here are about 34,000 clones, around 91% occurring once; the ten biggest clones make up about 20%. CDR3 length: 14 amino acids. V was cut by 3 bases and J by 4 bases, with 10 bases left in between. Germline CDR1 LGHDT, CDR2 YNNKEL (reference sequence). This clone was picked up one time. Other DNA sequences from this sample encode an identical CDR3 as well. The genes are TRBV3-1 (or the pseudogene TRBV3-2) and TRBJ1-3, with a weak D call TRBD1 (5 bases). Material for sequencing was peripheral blood. This clonotype was sampled from a man of 80 years or more with acute or convalescent COVID-19. CDR3 sequence: CASSQGGSGNTIYF. CDR3 in DNA: TGTGCCAGCAGCCAGGGGGGGTCCGGAAACACCATATATTTT.